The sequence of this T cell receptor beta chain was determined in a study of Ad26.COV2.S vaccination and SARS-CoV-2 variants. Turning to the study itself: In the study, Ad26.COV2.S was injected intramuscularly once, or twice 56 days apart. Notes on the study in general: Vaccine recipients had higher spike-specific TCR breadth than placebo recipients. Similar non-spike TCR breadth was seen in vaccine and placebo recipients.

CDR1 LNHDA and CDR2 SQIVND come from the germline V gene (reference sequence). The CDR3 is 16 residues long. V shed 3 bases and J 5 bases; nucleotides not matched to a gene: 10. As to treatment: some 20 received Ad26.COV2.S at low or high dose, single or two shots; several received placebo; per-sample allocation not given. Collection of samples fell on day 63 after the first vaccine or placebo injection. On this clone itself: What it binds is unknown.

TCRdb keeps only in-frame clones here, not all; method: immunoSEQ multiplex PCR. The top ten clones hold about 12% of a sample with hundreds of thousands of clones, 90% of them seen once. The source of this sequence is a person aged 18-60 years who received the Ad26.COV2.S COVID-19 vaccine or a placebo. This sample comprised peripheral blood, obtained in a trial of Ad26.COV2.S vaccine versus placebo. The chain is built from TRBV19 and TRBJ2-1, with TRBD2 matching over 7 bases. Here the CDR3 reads CASSIVGGSTHNEQFF. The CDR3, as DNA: TGTGCCAGTAGTATCGTAGGCGGGAGCACACACAATGAGCAGTTCTTC. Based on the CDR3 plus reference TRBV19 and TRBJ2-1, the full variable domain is DGGITQSPKYLFRKEGQNVTLSCEQNLNHDAMYWYRQDPGQGLRLIYYSQIVNDFQKGDIAEGYSVSREKKESFPLTVTSAQKNPTAFYLCASSIVGGSTHNEQFFGPGTRLTVL.